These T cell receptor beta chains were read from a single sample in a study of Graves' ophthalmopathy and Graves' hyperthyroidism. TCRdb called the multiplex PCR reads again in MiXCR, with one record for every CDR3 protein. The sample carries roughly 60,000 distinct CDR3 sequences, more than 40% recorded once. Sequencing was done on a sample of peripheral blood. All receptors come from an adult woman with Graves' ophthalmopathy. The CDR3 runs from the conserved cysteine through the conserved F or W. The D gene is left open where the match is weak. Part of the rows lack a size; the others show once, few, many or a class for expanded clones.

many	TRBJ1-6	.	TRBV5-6	CASSLELGKDSPLHF	TGTGCCAGCAGCTTGGAGCTGGGGAAGGATTCACCCCTCCACTTT
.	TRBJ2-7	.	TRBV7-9	CASSLGWWGSPYEQYF	TGTGCCAGCAGCTTAGGATGGTGGGGTTCCCCCTACGAGCAGTACTTC
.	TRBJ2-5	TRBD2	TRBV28	CASRGPSGGQETQYF	TGTGCCAGCCGGGGGCCTAGCGGGGGCCAAGAGACCCAGTACTTC
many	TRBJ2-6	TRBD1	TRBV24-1	CATSYDRGTSSGANVLTF	TGTGCCACCTCCTATGACAGGGGGACCTCCTCTGGGGCCAACGTCCTGACTTTC
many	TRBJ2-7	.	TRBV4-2	CASSQDLVREQYF	TGTGCCAGCAGCCAAGACTTGGTGCGCGAGCAGTACTTC
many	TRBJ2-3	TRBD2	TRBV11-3	CASSLDHPAGGDTQYF	TGTGCCAGCAGCTTAGATCACCCAGCGGGGGGGGATACGCAGTATTTT
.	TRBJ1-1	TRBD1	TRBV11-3	CASSFWAGQEEAEAFF	TGTGCCAGCAGCTTCTGGGCCGGACAGGAGGAGGCTGAAGCTTTCTTT
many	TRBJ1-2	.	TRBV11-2	CASSPRGVREIRSF	TGTGCCAGCAGCCCCCGGGGGGTCAGGGAGATCAGGTCCTTC
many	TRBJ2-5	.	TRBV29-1	CSAHLRTGKETQYF	TGCAGCGCCCACCTTCGGACCGGGAAAGAGACCCAGTACTTC
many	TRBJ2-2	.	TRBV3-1	CASSQDQLSARELFF	TGTGCCAGCAGCCAAGATCAACTCTCTGCTAGGGAGCTGTTTTTT
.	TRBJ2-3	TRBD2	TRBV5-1	CASSLEGGSTDTQYF	TGCGCCAGCAGCTTGGAGGGAGGGAGTACAGATACGCAGTATTTT
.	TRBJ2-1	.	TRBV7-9	CASTKSGYSYNEQFF	TGTGCCAGCACCAAAAGCGGCTACTCCTACAATGAGCAGTTCTTC
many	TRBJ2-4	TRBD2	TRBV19	CASSIRLAGGRAKNIQYF	TGTGCCAGTAGTATTAGACTAGCGGGAGGGCGGGCCAAAAACATTCAGTACTTC
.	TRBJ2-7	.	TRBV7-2	CASRGRGRQTAYVQYF	TGTGCCAGCAGGGGAAGGGGTAGACAGACAGCCTACGTACAGTACTTC
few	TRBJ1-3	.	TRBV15	CATSSFSGNTIYF	TGTGCCACCAGTTCCTTCTCTGGAAACACCATATATTTT
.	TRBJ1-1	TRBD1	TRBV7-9	CASSHRQGDSEAFF	TGTGCCAGCAGCCACCGACAGGGGGACTCTGAAGCTTTCTTT
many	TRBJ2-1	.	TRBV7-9	CASSSGTRRHNEQFF	TGTGCCAGCAGCTCCGGGACCCGGCGGCACAATGAGCAGTTCTTC